Listed below are T cell receptor beta chains from one sample, sequenced in a study of T cell responses to AZD1222 COVID-19 vaccine. Profiled with immunoSEQ multiplex PCR; TCRdb holds only in-frame clones, not every one. The sample shows about 150,000 clones, roughly 90% of them seen only once. The source was peripheral blood, collected on day 0 of AZD1222 vaccination. These receptors all come from an adult in good health. The CDR3 runs from the conserved cysteine through the conserved F or W. D genes are given only for firm matches. Clone size appears in some rows only: once, few, many, or a class for an expanded clone.

J gene	clone size	V gene	D gene	CDR3 DNA	CDR3 protein
TRBJ2-4	-	TRBV5-1	-	TGCGCCAGCACGAGCAGGGGGGACATTCAGTACTTC	CASTSRGDIQYF
TRBJ2-5	-	TRBV4-2	-	TGTGCCAGCAGCCAAACCGGGGACAAGACCCAGTACTTC	CASSQTGDKTQYF
TRBJ1-1	-	TRBV5-1	-	TGCGCCAGCAGTCCTCTCGGGCAACCTCTTAACACTGAAGCTTTCTTT	CASSPLGQPLNTEAFF
TRBJ2-7	-	TRBV5-1	-	TGCGCCAGCAGCTTGGACTGGCAGGCTAGGCAGTACTTC	CASSLDWQARQYF
TRBJ1-2	-	TRBV5-1	-	TGCGCCAGCAGCTTGGAAGGGTCTGAAGGCTACACCTTC	CASSLEGSEGYTF
TRBJ2-7	once	TRBV5-1	TRBD2	TGCGCCAGCAGCGCCTGGACTAGCGGGGCGTCCTACGAGCAGTACTTC	CASSAWTSGASYEQYF
TRBJ2-6	once	TRBV3-1/TRBV3-2	-	TGTGCCAGCAGCCCCTCAAGGGCCAACGTCCTGACTTTC	CASSPSRANVLTF
TRBJ1-2	-	TRBV19	TRBD1	TGTGCCAGTAGACCGACAGGGGAGCAAAGTGGCTACACCTTC	CASRPTGEQSGYTF
TRBJ2-4	-	TRBV19	-	TGTGCCAGTAGTCGCGGCTCTGCAAACATTCAGTACTTC	CASSRGSANIQYF
TRBJ1-4	-	TRBV7-2	-	TGTGCCAGCAGCGGTACAATGGGGAATGAAAAACTGTTTTTT	CASSGTMGNEKLFF
TRBJ1-5	-	TRBV6-4	-	TGTGCCAGCAGTCTGGCGGAGAATCAGCCCCAGCATTTT	CASSLAENQPQHF
TRBJ2-5	-	TRBV15	TRBD1	TGTGCCACCAGCGGCCGGACAGGGGGGGGAGAGACCCAGTACTTC	CATSGRTGGGETQYF
TRBJ2-3	-	TRBV5-1	-	TGCGCCAGCAGCGCGACAGAGTTGGCAGATACGCAGTATTTT	CASSATELADTQYF
TRBJ1-1	-	TRBV27	-	TGTGCCAGCAGGTATGACAGAAGAGGGAACACTGAAGCTTTCTTT	CASRYDRRGNTEAFF
TRBJ2-7	-	TRBV5-5	TRBD2	TGTGCCAGCAGCTTGGCGGGGGGGCTCTACGAGCAGTACTTC	CASSLAGGLYEQYF
TRBJ1-2	-	TRBV2	-	TGTGCCAGCAGTAAAGACAGAGGAGGCTACACCTTC	CASSKDRGGYTF
TRBJ2-3	-	TRBV28	-	TGTGCCAGCAGGCCTGGGGCTCCGGATACGCAGTATTTT	CASRPGAPDTQYF
TRBJ2-7	-	TRBV29-1	-	TGCAGCGTTGAAGAGACCTACGAGCAGTACTTC	CSVEETYEQYF
TRBJ2-5	-	TRBV3-1/TRBV3-2	TRBD2	TGTGCCAGCAGCCATCTCCAAGGGGTAGCGGGGGGGCCTGTAGAGACCCAGTACTTC	CASSHLQGVAGGPVETQYF
TRBJ1-4	-	TRBV11-2	-	TGTGCCAGCAGCTTATCGACAGACGAAAAACTGTTTTTT	CASSLSTDEKLFF
TRBJ1-5	-	TRBV10-2	-	TGCGCCAGCAGAGAGGACAGTACCAATCAGCCCCAGCATTTT	CASREDSTNQPQHF
TRBJ1-6	-	TRBV5-1	TRBD1	TGCGCCAGCAGCTTGGATAGGGGGCAGGGCAATTCACCCCTCCACTTT	CASSLDRGQGNSPLHF
TRBJ1-1	-	TRBV27	TRBD1	TGTGCCAGCAGTTCCACAGGGGCCTATTTGAACACTGAAGCTTTCTTT	CASSSTGAYLNTEAFF
TRBJ1-4	-	TRBV7-9	-	TGTGCCAGCAGCCTAATGGGTGAAAAACTGTTTTTT	CASSLMGEKLFF
TRBJ1-5	-	TRBV7-9	-	TGTGCCAGCAGCTTCGGGACTGACAATCAGCCCCAGCATTTT	CASSFGTDNQPQHF
TRBJ2-7	-	TRBV6-2/TRBV6-3	-	TGTGCCAGCAGTTCTGGATTCGGTTACAACGAGCAGTACTTC	CASSSGFGYNEQYF
TRBJ2-7	-	TRBV25-1	-	TGTGCCAGCAGTGGGCAAGACAGCTCCTCCCACGAGCAGTACTTC	CASSGQDSSSHEQYF
TRBJ2-3	-	TRBV9	-	TGTGCCAGCAGCGTAGGAGATACGCAGTATTTT	CASSVGDTQYF
TRBJ2-5	-	TRBV5-1	TRBD2	TGCGCCAGCAGCGCCGGGACTAGCGGGGGGGAGACCCAGTACTTC	CASSAGTSGGETQYF
TRBJ2-5	-	TRBV18	-	TGTGCCAGCTCACCCGTGGGGCCCCCGTCCCCCGAGACCCAGTACTTC	CASSPVGPPSPETQYF
TRBJ1-2	few	TRBV3-1/TRBV3-2	-	TGTGCCAGCAGCCCCCGTCCCGGCGGCAACTATGGCTACACCTTC	CASSPRPGGNYGYTF
TRBJ1-3	-	TRBV7-2	-	TGTGCCAGCAGCTTAGTGGGCCTACCCTCTGGAAACACCATATATTTT	CASSLVGLPSGNTIYF
TRBJ2-5	once	TRBV6-8	-	TGTGCCAGCAGGACCCCCGGGACAAAAAAAGAGACCCAGTACTTC	CASRTPGTKKETQYF
TRBJ2-5	-	TRBV4-3	TRBD2	TGCGCCAGCAGCCAAGAGCGGGGGGGACAAGAGACCCAGTACTTC	CASSQERGGQETQYF
TRBJ1-6	once	TRBV29-1	TRBD1	TGCAGCGCTTTACAGGGGGCTGGTTCACCCCTCCACTTT	CSALQGAGSPLHF